Below are 25 T cell receptor beta chains sequenced from a single sample in a study of blood T cells in healthy people across ages. For the second PCR, which ran for about 7 to 11 cycles, a sample-barcoded 5' primer and a J-beta primer mix were used. TCRdb ran MiXCR on the 5' RACE reads and lists one entry per CDR3 protein. The sample has under 1,000,000 distinct CDR3 sequences, around 45% seen once. Sequencing was performed on blood. These receptors were collected from a man older than 75 in good health.

This clonotype was detected ten times or more. This chain connects TRBV7-2 to TRBJ2-5; possible D gene TRBD1, 5 bases. The germline V gene encodes CDR1 SGHTA and CDR2 FQGNSA. V lost 5 bases and J lost 1, with 14 bases in between. This CDR3 is built from 15 residues. CDR3 protein: CASSQFTGTQETQYF. The CDR3 coding sequence is TGTGCCAGCAGCCAATTTACAGGAACCCAAGAGACCCAGTACTTC.

V is TRBV12-3 or TRBV12-4 and J is TRBJ2-1; TRBD2 might be the D (6 bases). Trimming left V 5 bases short and J 0 bases short, with 11 bases between. The CDR3 loop spans 15 amino acids. The CDR3 reads CASSMTRGSYNEQFF. For the CDR3, the DNA is TGTGCCAGCAGTATGACTAGAGGCTCCTACAATGAGCAGTTCTTC.

The chain joins TRBV16 to TRBJ2-7, with TRBD1 as a possible D gene (6 bases). Germline CDR1 is KGHSY and CDR2 is FQNENV. V lost 4 bases and J 4 bases, leaving 11 bases between the germline ends. The CDR3 is 13 amino acids. The DNA for the CDR3 is TGTGCCAGCAGCCTGGGACACCGATACGAGCAGTACTTC. Translated: CASSLGHRYEQYF. Full variable domain (missing parts from reference TRBV16 and TRBJ2-7): GEEVAQTPKHLVRGEGQKAKLYCAPIKGHSYVFWYQQVLKNEFKFLISFQNENVFDETGMPKERFSAKCLPNSPCSLEIQATKLEDSAVYFCASSLGHRYEQYFGPGTRLTVT.

The chain uses TRBV28 and TRBJ2-1; D is uncertain. Germline values: CDR1 MDHEN, CDR2 SYDVKM. The length of the CDR3 is 13 residues. The CDR3 DNA is TGTGTAGCCTCTAGTGTCGACCTCAATGAGCAGTTCTTC. It is translated as CVASSVDLNEQFF.

There are a few counts of this clonotype. This chain links TRBV6-4 with TRBJ2-3, with D possibly being TRBD2 (5 bases). Trimming cost V 6 bases and J 0 bases, with 13 bases left between them. Germline-derived CDR1 and CDR2 are MRHNA and SNTAGT. CDR3 length equals 15 residues. The CDR3 loop reads CASRGQAGSTDTQYF. The CDR3 DNA is TGTGCCAGCAGAGGGCAGGCGGGTAGCACAGATACGCAGTATTTT.

V and J are TRBV28 and TRBJ2-3; tentative D call: TRBD2 (5 bases). CDR1 is MDHEN, CDR2 SYDVKM, per germline. V dropped 5 bases and J dropped 0 bases, with 9 bases sitting between them. This CDR3 is 14 amino acids long. DNA for the CDR3: TGTGCCAGCAGTAAGGACTTAAGCACAGATACGCAGTATTTT. This gives the protein CASSKDLSTDTQYF.

In this sample, this clonotype turned up many times. The chain links TRBV27 to TRBJ1-2; weak D call: TRBD1 (6 bases). V was trimmed by 3 bases and J by 6 bases, leaving 11 bases between them. The CDR3 is 13 residues long. Germline values: CDR1 MNHEY, CDR2 SMNVEV (reference sequence). The CDR3 loop reads CASSLGGPDGYTF. The DNA of the CDR3 is TGTGCCAGCAGTTTGGGGGGGCCCGATGGCTACACCTTC.

The V and J genes are TRBV20-1 and TRBJ1-2; TRBD1 matches at 9 bases. With V trimmed by 0 bases and J by 5 bases, 7 bases remained unmatched. CDR1 and CDR2 from the germline V gene are DFQATT and SNEGSKA (reference sequence). This CDR3 is 15 amino acids long. Here the CDR3 DNA reads TGCAGTGCTAGAGATCTACAGGGGGCCGGGTATGGCTACACCTTC. Translated: CSARDLQGAGYGYTF.

The chain combines TRBV12-3 or TRBV12-4 with TRBJ1-1; 7 bases are a match to TRBD1. The CDR3 extends over 14 amino acids. V lost 4 bases to trimming and J lost 5 bases; unmatched junction nucleotides: 7. CDR3 region: CASSYRGYRTEAFF. CDR3 nucleotides: TGTGCCAGCAGTTACAGGGGCTACAGGACTGAAGCTTTCTTT.

The J gene is TRBJ1-1, the V gene TRBV2, with D unclear. V was clipped by 6 bases and J by 0 bases, with 11 bases between them. This CDR3 contains 14 residues. Germline V gives CDR1 SNHLY, CDR2 FYNNEI. Here the CDR3 reads CASSSINMNTEAFF. CDR3 DNA: TGTGCCAGCAGCTCAATAAACATGAACACTGAAGCTTTCTTT.

This chain connects TRBV20-1 to TRBJ2-3, with 8 bases that match TRBD2. This CDR3 comprises 18 residues. V was pared by 3 bases and J by 0 bases, with 14 bases of the junction left unmatched. Germline V CDR1 and CDR2: DFQATT, SNEGSKA (reference sequence). CDR3 protein: CSARVVTSETPSTDTQYF. CDR3 coding DNA: TGCAGTGCTAGGGTTGTGACTAGCGAAACCCCTAGCACAGATACGCAGTATTTT.

There are a few counts of this clonotype. The rearrangement links TRBV3-1 to TRBJ2-7, with D possibly matching TRBD2 (6 bases). Between the trimmed V and J ends, which lost 2 bases and 2 bases, there was a span of 13 bases. Per the germline V gene, CDR1 is LGHDT and CDR2 is YNNKEL (reference sequence). The CDR3 spans 15 residues. The CDR3 DNA reads TGTGCCAGCAGCCAAAGGGACTTCCCTCCCTACGAGCAGTACTTC. It codes for CASSQRDFPPYEQYF.

Remarks on this clonotype: A junction boundary mismatches the germline segment, possibly from a read error. This rearrangement joins TRBV20-1 to TRBJ1-2; the D is unclear. This CDR3 has 12 amino acids. Germline assignment: CDR1 DFQATT and CDR2 SNEGSKA (reference sequence). CDR3 sequence: CSASLGNYGYTF. The CDR3 nucleotides are TGCAGTGCTAGCTTGGGGAACTATGGTTACACCTTC.

This chain joins TRBV20-1 and TRBJ2-3, with D possibly being TRBD2 (5 bases). The V end lost 2 bases, the J end lost 0 bases, and 9 bases lay between the germline ends. Germline assignment: CDR1 DFQATT and CDR2 SNEGSKA (reference sequence). The CDR3 has 14 amino acids. Written as DNA, the CDR3 is TGCAGTGCTAGACCCGGGAAAAGCACAGATACGCAGTATTTT. This codes for CSARPGKSTDTQYF.

The genes are TRBV6-5 and TRBJ2-1; TRBD1 aligns across 7 bases. This CDR3 has 16 residues. The junction had 14 bases not matched to a gene; V was cut back by 6 bases and J by 6 bases. Germline loops: CDR1 MNHEY, CDR2 SVGAGI. The CDR3 loop is CASSQGSGTAINEQFF. In nucleotides, the CDR3 is TGTGCCAGCAGCCAGGGTTCCGGGACAGCTATCAATGAGCAGTTCTTC.

The rearrangement uses TRBV5-1 and TRBJ2-2, with D possibly TRBD1 on 6 matching bases. CDR1 and CDR2 (germline): SGHRS, YFSETQ. This CDR3 contains 16 residues. Trimming pared 6 bases from V and 2 bases from J, leaving 17 bases between. DNA of the CDR3: TGCGCCAGCAAATCAGGGGCCTACGACAACACCGGGGAGCTGTTTTTT. Translation gives CASKSGAYDNTGELFF.

The chain joins TRBV12-3 or TRBV12-4 to TRBJ2-4; D might be TRBD1 (6 bases). Gene TRBJ2-7 matches the end of the DNA better, so the J call may be wrong. The CDR3 loop spans 14 amino acids. In DNA form, the CDR3 reads TGTGCCAGCGCTAGGACAGTTCAATCCTACGAGCAGTACTTC. Translation: CASARTVQSYEQYF.

This clonotype was recorded a few times. This chain links TRBV20-1 with TRBJ2-7; D might be TRBD1 or TRBD2, each matching 5 bases. Trimming removed 7 bases at V and 2 bases at J, with 15 bases between. Germline CDR1 reads DFQATT; CDR2 reads SNEGSKA (reference sequence). The CDR3 has 13 residues. The CDR3 DNA reads as TGCAGTGTTACCGGGACGGCTACCTACGAGCAGTACTTC. Its protein product is CSVTGTATYEQYF.

The V gene is TRBV12-3 or TRBV12-4, the J gene TRBJ2-5, with 11 positions matching TRBD2. The CDR3 is 15 residues long. V was clipped by 2 bases and J by 11 bases; unmatched bases: 10. The CDR3 sequence is CASSLFSGRGNEQYF. The CDR3 coding sequence is TGTGCCAGCAGTTTATTTAGCGGGAGGGGAAATGAGCAGTACTTC.

V is TRBV29-1 and J is TRBJ2-3; weak D call: TRBD1 (6 bases). From germline, CDR1 is SQVTM and CDR2 ANQGSEA. The V and J ends lost 7 bases and 2 bases respectively, with 13 bases between them. This CDR3 is 13 amino acids long. For the CDR3, the DNA is TGCAGCGCGCACGACAGGTTCACAGATACGCAGTATTTT. It codes for CSAHDRFTDTQYF.

Remarks on this clonotype: Possible read error: a much larger clone is one base away. The genes are TRBV10-3 and TRBJ1-4, with 9 nucleotides matching TRBD1. The CDR3 consists of 16 residues. Germline V gene sequence: CDR1 ENHRY, CDR2 SYGVKD. The CDR3 DNA follows: TGTACCATCAGTGAGTCCTCCGGGACAGGGAATGAAAAACTGTTTTTT. Amino acids: CTISESSGTGNEKLFF.

The chain has TRBV20-1 and TRBJ2-1; 8 nucleotides align to TRBD1. Germline values: CDR1 DFQATT, CDR2 SNEGSKA (reference sequence). J was trimmed by 3 bases and V by 5 bases; bases with no gene match: 3. The CDR3 sequence is 13 residues long. DNA for the CDR3: TGCAGTGCTGACAGGGGTGGCTACAATGAGCAGTTCTTC. Protein product: CSADRGGYNEQFF.

Many counts were recorded for this clonotype. The chain has TRBV7-9 and TRBJ2-5; D perhaps matches TRBD2 (5 bases). Looked up from germline, CDR1 is SEHNR and CDR2 is FQNEAQ (reference sequence). There are 13 residues in the CDR3. The V and J ends lost 3 bases and 5 bases respectively, with 10 bases between them. In nucleotides, the CDR3 is TGTGCCAGCAGCTTGAATGGCGGGGAGACCCAGTACTTC. It translates to CASSLNGGETQYF. The whole variable domain, remainder taken from reference TRBV7-9 and TRBJ2-5, is DTGVSQNPRHKITKRGQNVTFRCDPISEHNRLYWYRQTLGQGPEFLTYFQNEAQLEKSRLLSDRFSAERPKGSFSTLEIQRTEQGDSAMYLCASSLNGGETQYFGPGTRLLVL.

The chain uses TRBV4-2 and TRBJ2-1, with 9 bases fitting TRBD1. CDR3 length equals 15 residues. V gave up 3 bases and J gave up 7 bases; unmatched junction bases: 7. The germline CDR1 and CDR2 sequences are LGHNA and YNFKEQ. The CDR3 coding sequence is TGTGCCAGCAGCCATTGGGGACAGGGAAATAATGAGCAGTTCTTC. Amino acid sequence: CASSHWGQGNNEQFF.

The chain uses TRBV27 and TRBJ1-6; TRBD1 matches at 7 bases. V lost 3 bases to trimming and J lost 0 bases; unmatched junction nucleotides: 8. This CDR3 is 18 amino acids long. Germline V gives CDR1 MNHEY, CDR2 SMNVEV (reference sequence). The chain's CDR3 is CASSFDRARSSYNSPLHF. CDR3 coding DNA: TGTGCCAGCAGTTTCGACAGGGCTCGGAGCTCCTATAATTCACCCCTCCACTTT.